This is a list of T cell receptor beta chains from one sample in a study of blood T cells in healthy people across ages. TCRdb redid the calling of the 5' RACE reads with MiXCR, one entry per CDR3 protein. The table has about 800,000 distinct CDR3 sequences, just under 25% seen once. The same data also contributed to another study, on T cells of mothers and their children.

The sample consisted of blood. Receptors were obtained from a boy aged 5-17 years in good health. Both conserved end residues are part of each CDR3. Not all rows give a size; the values are once, few, many and, for expanded clones, a class.

clone_size j_call v_call cdr3_aa
few TRBJ1-6 TRBV4-3 CASSQEYIPSSSYNSPLHF
NA NA TRBV7-9 CASSLQLAGVYEQYF
few TRBJ1-2 TRBV11-2 CASSLRQGVGYTF
NA TRBJ2-1 TRBV2 CASSEARDRGYNEQFF
NA TRBJ2-7 TRBV5-1 CASSPGQLNYEQYF
NA TRBJ1-5 TRBV7-2 CASSLRSNQPRHF
NA NA TRBV12-3/TRBV12-4 CASSLSSRLGGEQFF
NA TRBJ2-1 TRBV29-1 CSVEVRRYNEQFF
NA TRBJ2-1 TRBV14 CASSQDRGGFWSYNEQFF
few TRBJ2-2 TRBV29-1 CSVLDRPNTGELFF
few TRBJ2-3 TRBV7-8 CASSSRGGSTDTQYF
few TRBJ2-7 TRBV20-1 CSARGRRDFYEQYF
NA TRBJ2-1 TRBV9 CASSVEGDRGFHEQFF
few TRBJ1-2 TRBV20-1 CSVNHPTLDRDTF
few TRBJ2-3 TRBV28 CASSLQVRFTDTQYF
NA TRBJ2-4 TRBV20-1 CSASGASLAKNIQYF
few TRBJ1-3 TRBV16 CASSQVPTTIAGNTIYF
NA TRBJ2-4 TRBV4-3 CASSQDRVANIQYF
NA TRBJ1-1 TRBV5-6 CASSLRASLNTEAFF
few TRBJ1-1 TRBV24-1 CATSDGPVAEAFF
few TRBJ2-5 TRBV5-1 CASSFQGPSRETQYF
NA TRBJ2-2 TRBV3-1 CASSPDFLGVGELFF
NA TRBJ2-3 TRBV4-3 CASLPDTQYF
few TRBJ2-6 TRBV6-2/TRBV6-3 CASSSPRTDPFSGANVLTF
few TRBJ2-4 TRBV7-2 CASSPGFGRGGVLAKNIQYF
NA TRBJ2-3 TRBV7-3 CASSLQGLWDTQYF
NA NA TRBV27 CASSLNPITYNEQFF
NA TRBJ2-7 TRBV20-1 CSAREQGSYEQYF
few TRBJ1-1 TRBV15 CATSRGDRLLKNTEAFF
few TRBJ2-7 TRBV29-1 CSVRLPYEQYF
NA TRBJ1-2 TRBV12-3/TRBV12-4 CASSSKDRDGYTF
NA TRBJ2-7 TRBV6-5 CASSYSYAAIEFYEQYF